A selection of T cell receptor beta chains follows, all from one sample in a study of early T cells in non-severe SARS-CoV-2 infection. TCRdb used MiXCR to reprocess the 5' RACE reads, holding one entry per CDR3 protein. The table has about 26,000 distinct CDR3 sequences, approximately 4.8% seen once. The sequenced sample was whole blood. Every receptor here comes from an adult who was a healthcare worker with PCR-confirmed SARS-CoV-2 infection or an uninfected control (not recorded which). Each CDR3 is given with its conserved first and last residue. A D gene is named only where the DNA matches it firmly. Clone size is given for some rows only: seen once, a few or many times, or a class if the clone is expanded.

d_gene,v_gene,abundance,j_gene,CDR3aa,CDR3nt
TRBD1,TRBV15,many,TRBJ2-1,CATSTGDRGPLDEQFF,TGTGCCACCAGCACCGGGGACAGGGGGCCCTTGGATGAGCAGTTCTTC
TRBD1,TRBV4-3,many,TRBJ1-1,CASSAGQGGTEAFF,TGCGCCAGCAGCGCGGGACAGGGAGGGACTGAAGCTTTCTTT
-,TRBV6-1,few,TRBJ2-7,CASSEATSYEQYF,TGTGCCAGCAGTGAAGCCACCTCCTACGAGCAGTACTTC
-,TRBV27,medium-sized,TRBJ2-2,CASSLGTGELFF,TGTGCCAGCAGTTTAGGCACCGGGGAGCTGTTTTTT
-,TRBV20-1,many,TRBJ1-5,CSASLGISNQPQHF,TGCAGTGCTAGTTTAGGGATCAGCAATCAGCCCCAGCATTTT
-,TRBV7-2,many,TRBJ1-1,CASSLVAGATEAFF,TGTGCCAGCAGCTTAGTAGCGGGGGCCACTGAAGCTTTCTTT
-,TRBV11-2,many,TRBJ2-3,CASRSRGASSTDTQYF,TGTGCCAGCAGATCCCGGGGGGCCTCTAGCACAGATACGCAGTATTTT
TRBD1,TRBV27,many,TRBJ1-2,CASSQGGVDGYTF,TGTGCCAGCAGTCAGGGGGGCGTTGATGGCTACACCTTC
-,TRBV11-2,many,TRBJ2-1,CASSSPGVGHEQFF,TGTGCCAGCAGCTCACCCGGGGTGGGGCATGAGCAGTTCTTC
-,TRBV11-2,many,TRBJ2-5,CASSSMRQETQYF,TGTGCCAGCAGCAGCATGAGGCAAGAGACCCAGTACTTC
-,TRBV20-1,many,TRBJ2-7,CSASFRGYEQYF,TGCAGTGCTAGTTTCCGGGGCTACGAGCAGTACTTC
TRBD1,TRBV12-3/TRBV12-4,many,TRBJ2-3,CASSAGTGTTDTQYF,TGTGCCAGCAGTGCCGGGACAGGGACCACAGATACGCAGTATTTT
TRBD1,TRBV7-2,many,TRBJ1-2,CASSLYGTALNYGYTF,TGTGCCAGCAGCCTTTACGGGACAGCCCTTAACTATGGCTACACCTTC
-,TRBV7-6,many,TRBJ2-3,CASAGATDTQYF,TGTGCCTCCGCGGGGGCTACAGATACGCAGTATTTT
TRBD1,TRBV11-2,few,TRBJ1-6,CASSLRDSSYNSPLHF,TGTGCCAGCAGCTTAAGGGACAGCTCCTATAATTCACCCCTCCACTTT
-,TRBV29-1,few,TRBJ1-1,CSVARVLNTEAFF,TGCAGCGTGGCTAGGGTTCTGAACACTGAAGCTTTCTTT
TRBD1,TRBV20-1,many,TRBJ1-1,CSAFGQGGGYTEAFF,TGCAGTGCATTTGGACAGGGGGGAGGGTACACTGAAGCTTTCTTT
-,TRBV6-1,-,TRBJ2-1,CASSDPGRGAVNEQFF,TGTGCCAGCAGTGACCCAGGCCGGGGTGCAGTGAATGAGCAGTTCTTC
-,TRBV20-1,many,TRBJ2-3,CSARVQGTDTQYF,TGCAGTGCTAGAGTTCAGGGCACAGATACGCAGTATTTT
TRBD1,TRBV12-3/TRBV12-4,many,TRBJ2-5,CASSLRRQGVKTQYF,TGTGCCAGCAGTTTAAGGAGACAGGGGGTAAAGACCCAGTACTTC
-,TRBV20-1,many,TRBJ2-7,CSANTQVPPYEQYF,TGCAGTGCTAATACACAGGTCCCCCCCTACGAGCAGTACTTC
-,TRBV30,many,TRBJ1-1,CAWSVLRGYTEAFF,TGTGCCTGGAGTGTACTGAGGGGGTACACTGAAGCTTTCTTT
-,TRBV4-1,-,TRBJ2-2,CASSRLGQLADTGELFF,TGCGCCAGCAGCCGCTTAGGACAGTTAGCCGACACCGGGGAGCTGTTTTTT
TRBD1,TRBV28,many,TRBJ2-7,CATGQGAFEQYF,TGTGCCACCGGACAGGGGGCATTCGAGCAGTACTTC
-,TRBV30,many,TRBJ2-2,CAWGEPAGELFF,TGTGCCTGGGGTGAACCCGCCGGGGAGCTGTTTTTT
TRBD1,TRBV30,many,TRBJ1-4,CAWSDGTGVEKLFF,TGTGCCTGGAGTGACGGGACAGGGGTCGAAAAACTGTTTTTT
-,TRBV10-3,many,TRBJ2-5,CAIRAGPQETQYF,TGTGCCATCAGGGCCGGCCCCCAAGAGACCCAGTACTTC
-,TRBV30,many,TRBJ2-1,CAWSTWDERGFF,TGTGCCTGGAGTACATGGGACGAGAGGGGGTTCTTC
-,TRBV12-3/TRBV12-4,medium-sized,TRBJ1-1,CASSPSGRGARTEAFF,TGTGCCAGCAGCCCCTCAGGGAGGGGGGCGCGGACTGAAGCTTTCTTT
-,TRBV7-8,many,TRBJ1-4,CASSFSGTRNEKLFF,TGTGCCAGCAGCTTCTCCGGGACACGTAATGAAAAACTGTTTTTT
-,TRBV12-3/TRBV12-4,many,TRBJ1-1,CASSPQRNTEAFF,TGTGCCAGCAGTCCACAGAGGAACACTGAAGCTTTCTTT
TRBD1,TRBV9,many,TRBJ1-2,CASSANAGTGDGYTF,TGTGCCAGCAGCGCTAATGCCGGGACAGGGGATGGCTACACCTTC
TRBD2,TRBV12-3/TRBV12-4,many,TRBJ2-7,CATAPGRDSYEQYF,TGTGCCACCGCCCCAGGGAGGGACTCCTACGAGCAGTACTTC
-,TRBV2,many,TRBJ1-2,CASSASAGDYGYTF,TGTGCCAGCTCGGCGTCAGCCGGTGACTATGGCTACACCTTC
-,TRBV4-3,many,TRBJ2-6,CASSQVGGSGANVLTF,TGCGCCAGCAGCCAAGTCGGCGGATCTGGGGCCAACGTCCTGACTTTC
-,TRBV4-1,many,TRBJ2-3,CASSQEGRSTDTQYF,TGCGCCAGCAGCCAAGAGGGACGTAGCACAGATACGCAGTATTTT
-,TRBV6-2/TRBV6-3,many,TRBJ1-5,CASSYSGENQPQHF,TGTGCCAGCAGTTACTCAGGGGAGAATCAGCCCCAGCATTTT
-,TRBV10-1,many,TRBJ2-3,CASSETLTDTQYF,TGCGCCAGCAGTGAGACTCTCACAGATACGCAGTATTTT
-,TRBV15,many,TRBJ2-7,CATSTDQGSYEQYF,TGTGCCACCAGCACCGACCAGGGTTCCTACGAGCAGTACTTC
TRBD1,TRBV9,many,TRBJ2-2,CASSAGDRDVGELFF,TGTGCCAGCAGCGCTGGGGACAGGGATGTCGGGGAGCTGTTTTTT
TRBD2,TRBV20-1,many,TRBJ2-3,CSAFSGGPTDTQYF,TGCAGTGCCTTTAGCGGGGGACCCACAGATACGCAGTATTTT
TRBD1,TRBV29-1,many,TRBJ2-1,CSVEGQGAVGEQFF,TGCAGCGTTGAGGGACAGGGGGCTGTGGGTGAGCAGTTCTTC
TRBD1,TRBV28,many,TRBJ1-6,CASSFRRGNSPLHF,TGTGCCAGCAGTTTCCGCAGGGGGAATTCACCCCTCCATTTT
-,TRBV15,few,TRBJ2-7,CATSREVTQVYEQYF,TGTGCCACCAGCAGAGAGGTCACACAGGTGTACGAGCAGTACTTC
-,TRBV2,many,TRBJ1-1,CATYRVNTEAFF,TGTGCCACATACAGGGTTAACACTGAAGCTTTCTTT
TRBD1,TRBV28,many,TRBJ1-1,CASSRRGQAPNTETFF,TGTGCCAGCAGTAGAAGAGGACAGGCACCCAACACTGAAACTTTCTTT
-,TRBV7-8,many,TRBJ2-7,CASSFRVSYEQYF,TGTGCCAGCAGCTTCCGCGTTTCCTACGAGCAGTACTTC
-,TRBV6-4,many,TRBJ2-1,CASSEGDPNEQFF,TGTGCCAGCAGCGAGGGTGACCCAAATGAGCAGTTCTTC
TRBD2,TRBV11-2,many,TRBJ2-7,CASSWGLAAGEQYF,TGTGCCAGCAGCTGGGGACTAGCGGCGGGGGAGCAGTACTTC
-,TRBV7-2,many,TRBJ1-1,CASGRGPTEAFF,TGTGCCAGCGGTCGGGGGCCCACTGAAGCTTTCTTT